This TCR beta chain was found in a study of intratumoral heterogeneity in liver cancer. The hepatocellular carcinoma nodule was sampled at distinct, geographically separated regions. This CDR3 region has 16 residues. The V gene's germline CDR1 is SGDLS and CDR2 YYNGEE. V shed 0 bases and J shed 4 bases, with 13 bases lying between them. Concerning this clone: Its antigen is currently unknown.

Study-wide findings and caveats: Significantly more unique clonal expansions occurred in tumor region a than b. Overall T cell clonality did not differ significantly between tumor regions. Tumor-infiltrating lymphocyte representation was acknowledged to be under-sampled.

Assay: immunoSEQ multiplex PCR; the TCRdb copy retains only in-frame clones and omits some. The table shows some 7,000 clones, with around 60% occurring only once. V and J are TRBV9 and TRBJ2-2; D may be TRBD2 (6 bases). Specimen: tumor tissue, collected before any cancer treatment. This sequence originates from a man in his 70s with hepatocellular carcinoma. CDR3 residues: CASSVGWAGFTGELFF. The CDR3 coding sequence is TGTGCCAGCAGCGTAGGATGGGCGGGGTTCACCGGGGAGCTGTTTTTT.